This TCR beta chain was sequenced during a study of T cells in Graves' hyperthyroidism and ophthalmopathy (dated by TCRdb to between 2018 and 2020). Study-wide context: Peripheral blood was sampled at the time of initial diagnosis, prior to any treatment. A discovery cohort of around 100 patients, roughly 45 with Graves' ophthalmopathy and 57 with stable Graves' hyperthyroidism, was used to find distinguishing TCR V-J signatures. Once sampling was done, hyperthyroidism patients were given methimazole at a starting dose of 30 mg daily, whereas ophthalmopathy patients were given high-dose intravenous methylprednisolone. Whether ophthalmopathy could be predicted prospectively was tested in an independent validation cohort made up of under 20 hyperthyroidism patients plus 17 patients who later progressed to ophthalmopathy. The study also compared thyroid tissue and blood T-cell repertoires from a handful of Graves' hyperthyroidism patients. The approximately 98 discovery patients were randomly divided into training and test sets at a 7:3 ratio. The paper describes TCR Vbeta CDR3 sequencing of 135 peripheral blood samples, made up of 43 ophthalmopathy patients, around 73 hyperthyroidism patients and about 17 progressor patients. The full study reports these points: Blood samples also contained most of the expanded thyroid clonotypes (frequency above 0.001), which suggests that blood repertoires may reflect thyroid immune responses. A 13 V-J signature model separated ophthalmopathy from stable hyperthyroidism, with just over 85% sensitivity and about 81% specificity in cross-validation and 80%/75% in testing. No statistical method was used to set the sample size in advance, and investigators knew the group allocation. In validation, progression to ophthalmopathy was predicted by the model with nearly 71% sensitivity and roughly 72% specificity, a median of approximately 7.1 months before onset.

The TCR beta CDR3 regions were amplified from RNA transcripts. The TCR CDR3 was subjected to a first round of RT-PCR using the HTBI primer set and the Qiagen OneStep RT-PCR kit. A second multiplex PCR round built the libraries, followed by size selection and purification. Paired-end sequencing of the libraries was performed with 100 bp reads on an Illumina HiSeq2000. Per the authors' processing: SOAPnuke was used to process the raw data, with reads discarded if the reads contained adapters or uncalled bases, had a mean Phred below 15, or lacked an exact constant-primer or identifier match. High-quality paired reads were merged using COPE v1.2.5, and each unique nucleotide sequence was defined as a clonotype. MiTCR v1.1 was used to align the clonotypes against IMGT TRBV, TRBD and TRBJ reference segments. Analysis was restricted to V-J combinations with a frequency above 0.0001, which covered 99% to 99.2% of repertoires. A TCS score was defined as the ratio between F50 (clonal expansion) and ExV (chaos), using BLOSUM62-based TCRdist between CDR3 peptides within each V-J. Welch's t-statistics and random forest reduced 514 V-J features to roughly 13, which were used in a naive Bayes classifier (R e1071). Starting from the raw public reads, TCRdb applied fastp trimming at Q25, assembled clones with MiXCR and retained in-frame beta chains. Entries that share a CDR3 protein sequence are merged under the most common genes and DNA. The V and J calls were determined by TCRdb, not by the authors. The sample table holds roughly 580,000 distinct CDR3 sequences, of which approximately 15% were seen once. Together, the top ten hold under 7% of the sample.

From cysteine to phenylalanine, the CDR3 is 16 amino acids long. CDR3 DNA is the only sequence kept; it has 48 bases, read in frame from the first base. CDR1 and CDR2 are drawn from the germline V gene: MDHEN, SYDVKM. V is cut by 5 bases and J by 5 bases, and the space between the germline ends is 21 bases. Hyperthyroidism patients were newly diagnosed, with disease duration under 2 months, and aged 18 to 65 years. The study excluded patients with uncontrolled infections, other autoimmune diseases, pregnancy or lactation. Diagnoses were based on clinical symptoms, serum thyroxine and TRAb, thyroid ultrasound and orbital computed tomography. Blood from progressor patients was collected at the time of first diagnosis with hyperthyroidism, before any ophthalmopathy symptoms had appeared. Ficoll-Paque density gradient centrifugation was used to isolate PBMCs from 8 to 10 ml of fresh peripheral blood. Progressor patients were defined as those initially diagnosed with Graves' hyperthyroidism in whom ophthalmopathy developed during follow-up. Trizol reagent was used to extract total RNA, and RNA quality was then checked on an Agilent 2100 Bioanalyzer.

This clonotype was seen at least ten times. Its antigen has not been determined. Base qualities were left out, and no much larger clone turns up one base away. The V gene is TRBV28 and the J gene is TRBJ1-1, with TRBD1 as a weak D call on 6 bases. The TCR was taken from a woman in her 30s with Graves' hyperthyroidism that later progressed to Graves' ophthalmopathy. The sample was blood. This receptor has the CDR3 CASSPRREGVKTEAFF. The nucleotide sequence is TGTGCCAGCAGTCCCCGCAGGGAGGGGGTAAAGACTGAAGCTTTCTTT. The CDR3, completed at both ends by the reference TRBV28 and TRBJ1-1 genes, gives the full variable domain DVKVTQSSRYLVKRTGEKVFLECVQDMDHENMFWYRQDPGLGLRLIYFSYDVKMKEKGDIPEGYSVSREKKERFSLILESASTNQTSMYLCASSPRREGVKTEAFFGQGTRLTVV.